The 18 T cell receptor beta chains listed next were all sequenced from one sample in a study of T cells after yellow fever vaccination. MiXCR, run by TCRdb on the 5' RACE reads, gives a single entry per CDR3 protein. The sample contains more than 90,000 distinct CDR3 sequences, approximately 7.1% of which appear only once. Source: CD4+ T cells sorted from PBMCs, taken more than 35 days after the first yellow fever vaccination. Every receptor here comes from a man aged 18-30 years who received the YFV17D yellow fever vaccine.

There are many counts of this clonotype. The rearrangement uses TRBV25-1 and TRBJ2-2, with D perhaps TRBD1 (6 bases). V lost 4 bases, J lost 2 bases, and 11 bases lay in between. This CDR3 region has 15 residues. Germline V gene sequence: CDR1 MGHDK, CDR2 SYGVNS. Here the CDR3 reads CASSGNRDNTGELFF. In DNA form, the CDR3 reads TGTGCCAGCAGTGGAAACAGGGACAACACCGGGGAGCTGTTTTTT.

At least ten counts were recorded for this clonotype. This chain uses TRBV5-1 with TRBJ2-7; tentative D call: TRBD1 (5 bases). V was pared by 1 base and J by 5 bases, with 13 bases between. Germline CDR1 and CDR2: SGHRS and YFSETQ. The CDR3 totals 14 residues. Here the CDR3 DNA reads TGCGCCAGCAGCTTGACCCAGGGTGTGAACGAGCAGTACTTC. Translation gives CASSLTQGVNEQYF. Using reference TRBV5-1 and TRBJ2-7 for the parts outside the CDR3, the full variable domain is KAGVTQTPRYLIKTRGQQVTLSCSPISGHRSVSWYQQTPGQGLQFLFEYFSETQRNKGNFPGRFSGRQFSNSRSEMNVSTLELGDSALYLCASSLTQGVNEQYFGPGTRLTVT.

Many counts were recorded for this clonotype. CDR3 protein: CASSQALNQPQHF. CDR3 bases: TGTGCCAGCAGCCAAGCGCTCAATCAGCCCCAGCATTTT. The chain couples TRBV14 to TRBJ1-5; no firm D call. Germline CDR1 and CDR2: SGHDN and FVKESK. The CDR3 sequence is 13 residues long. Trimming left V 1 base short and J 3 bases short, with 4 bases between.

The sample holds many counts of this clonotype. This chain joins TRBV24-1 and TRBJ1-1; no clear D. This CDR3 contains 12 residues. Germline assignment: CDR1 KGHDR and CDR2 SFDVKD. V was clipped by 5 bases and J by 1 base, with 4 bases between them. CDR3 sequence: CATSAANTEAFF. Here the CDR3 DNA reads TGTGCCACCAGTGCAGCGAACACTGAAGCTTTCTTT.

This clonotype has a count of ten or more. J is TRBJ2-7 and V is TRBV5-1; D may be TRBD1 or TRBD2 (5 bases each). The CDR3 covers 15 residues. Trimming removed 3 bases at V and 0 bases at J, with 13 bases between. Germline CDR1 SGHRS, CDR2 YFSETQ. The CDR3 here is CASSSITGPSYEQYF. DNA for the CDR3: TGCGCCAGCAGCTCCATAACGGGACCCTCCTACGAGCAGTACTTC.

The rearrangement uses TRBV13 and TRBJ2-3; 7 bases are a match to TRBD2. From germline, CDR1 is PRHDT and CDR2 FYEKMQ (reference sequence). V shed 4 bases and J 5 bases; nucleotides not matched to a gene: 6. This CDR3 has 14 amino acids. CDR3 coding DNA: TGTGCCAGCAGCTCTACTAGCGTAGTAGATACGCAGTATTTT. This encodes CASSSTSVVDTQYF. Complete variable domain (other parts from reference TRBV13 and TRBJ2-3): AAGVIQSPRHLIKEKRETATLKCYPIPRHDTVYWYQQGPGQDPQFLISFYEKMQSDKGSIPDRFSAQQFSDYHSELNMSSLELGDSALYFCASSSTSVVDTQYFGPGTRLTVL.

This clonotype was counted many times. This chain connects TRBV5-1 to TRBJ1-1; maybe TRBD1 (5 bases). The CDR3 extends over 14 amino acids. Germline lookup yields CDR1 SGHRS and CDR2 YFSETQ. V lost 6 bases and J 6 bases, leaving 18 bases between the germline ends. CDR3 protein: CASTADGGRAEAFF. DNA for the CDR3: TGCGCCAGCACCGCAGATGGGGGAAGGGCTGAAGCTTTCTTT.

The sample holds many counts of this clonotype. This chain uses TRBV7-2 with TRBJ2-3; TRBD1 might be the D (5 bases). V was clipped by 5 bases and J by 2 bases, with 17 bases between them. Germline V gene data show CDR1 as SGHTA and CDR2 as FQGNSA. The CDR3 is 16 residues long. In DNA, the CDR3 is TGTGCCAGCAGCCCCCCTCCCCAGGGTACCACAGATACGCAGTATTTT. This codes for CASSPPPQGTTDTQYF.

J is TRBJ2-7 and V is TRBV18; 15 nucleotides align to TRBD2. Trimming took 4 bases from V and 3 from J; bases not matched to a gene: 10. Germline V gene sequence: CDR1 KGHSH, CDR2 LQKENI. The length of the CDR3 is 18 residues. CDR3 DNA sequence: TGTGCCAGCTCACTTGGGACTAGCGGGGGGTCTATCGGCTACGAGCAGTACTTC. Protein: CASSLGTSGGSIGYEQYF.

This clonotype appeared many times. The CDR3 DNA follows: TGCGCCAGCAGCTTGGACGGATTTGGGGACACCATATATTTT. Its translation is CASSLDGFGDTIYF. This chain uses TRBV5-1 with TRBJ1-3; no reliable D call. V lost 0 bases to trimming and J lost 8 bases, with 12 bases between them. Germline-derived CDR1 and CDR2 are SGHRS and YFSETQ. The CDR3 has 14 residues. Supplemented by reference TRBV5-1 and TRBJ1-3, the full variable domain reads KAGVTQTPRYLIKTRGQQVTLSCSPISGHRSVSWYQQTPGQGLQFLFEYFSETQRNKGNFPGRFSGRQFSNSRSEMNVSTLELGDSALYLCASSLDGFGDTIYFGEGSWLTVV.

This clonotype was seen a few times. This rearrangement joins TRBV6-5 to TRBJ1-2, with 7 positions matching TRBD1. The CDR3 runs to 14 residues. The V and J ends lost 4 bases and 7 bases, in that order; junction bases with no gene match: 9. Germline assignment: CDR1 MNHEY and CDR2 SVGAGI. Written as DNA, the CDR3 is TGTGCCAGCAGTTTCATCGACAGGGTGGGTGGCTACACCTTC. Encoded protein: CASSFIDRVGGYTF.

This clonotype was seen at least ten times. This chain uses TRBV14 with TRBJ2-2, with 8 bases matching TRBD1. The CDR3 extends over 15 amino acids. Germline CDR1 and CDR2: SGHDN and FVKESK. After removal of 3 bases from V and 7 bases from J, the junction contained 7 bases not matched to a gene. CDR3 residues: CASSQMDRVVGELFF. The DNA of the CDR3 is TGTGCCAGCAGCCAGATGGACAGGGTAGTCGGGGAGCTGTTTTTT.

In its sample, this clonotype was seen many times. The genes are TRBV18 and TRBJ2-5, with D perhaps matching TRBD2 (6 bases). CDR3 length: 15 residues. Germline assignment: CDR1 KGHSH and CDR2 LQKENI. The V end lost 4 bases, the J end lost 3 bases, and 15 bases lay between the germline ends. CDR3 region: CASSLKGLAKETQYF. In DNA form, the CDR3 reads TGTGCCAGCTCACTAAAGGGGCTAGCGAAAGAGACCCAGTACTTC.

In its sample, this clonotype was seen many times. The J gene is TRBJ2-4, the V gene TRBV7-2; TRBD1 agrees at 10 bases. V dropped 3 bases and J dropped 6; count of bases not matched to a gene: 20. The germline gives CDR1 SGHTA, CDR2 FQGNSA. The CDR3 runs 20 residues. The CDR3, as DNA: TGTGCCAGCAGCTTGGCTACCGTCCTAGATATGGGACAGGGGAGAAACATTCAGTACTTC. Translating gives CASSLATVLDMGQGRNIQYF.

At least ten counts were recorded for this clonotype. The genes are TRBV6-5 and TRBJ1-6; tentatively, D is TRBD1 (5 bases). The CDR3 spans 13 residues. Germline-derived CDR1 and CDR2 are MNHEY and SVGAGI. Between the trimmed V and J ends, which lost 2 bases and 10 bases, there was a span of 9 bases. The CDR3 DNA follows: TGTGCCAGCAGTTACCAGGGTAACTCACCCCTCCACTTT. Its protein product is CASSYQGNSPLHF.

This clonotype has ten or more counts. The chain combines TRBV5-1 with TRBJ1-5; D unclear. From germline, CDR1 is SGHRS and CDR2 YFSETQ. The CDR3 contains 14 residues. V lost 0 bases and J lost 7, with 11 bases in between. The CDR3 region has the DNA TGCGCCAGCAGCTTGGGGGCAGGTCCCCAGCCCCAGCATTTT. Translated: CASSLGAGPQPQHF. The entire variable domain, with the rest obtained from reference TRBV5-1 and TRBJ1-5, is as follows: KAGVTQTPRYLIKTRGQQVTLSCSPISGHRSVSWYQQTPGQGLQFLFEYFSETQRNKGNFPGRFSGRQFSNSRSEMNVSTLELGDSALYLCASSLGAGPQPQHFGDGTRLSIL.

This clonotype was recorded many times. The CDR3 here is CASTFRQQETQYF. The DNA of the CDR3 is TGTGCCAGCACGTTCAGGCAACAAGAGACCCAGTACTTC. The J gene is TRBJ2-5, the V gene TRBV7-6; D unresolved. V was shortened by 7 bases and J by 2 bases, with 11 bases between the two germline ends. Germline CDR1 SGHVS, CDR2 FNYEAQ. The CDR3 sequence is 13 residues long.

This clonotype was counted ten times or more. The junction departs from germline at one end; a sequencing error may be responsible. The J gene is TRBJ2-2, the V gene TRBV7-7, with 8 positions matching TRBD1. Germline V gene sequence: CDR1 SSHAT, CDR2 FNYEAQ (reference sequence). There are 18 residues in the CDR3. As DNA, the CDR3 is TGTGCTAGCAGCTCCAGTCTGGTCAGGGGGCACGGCACCGGGGAGCTGTTTTTT. It yields the protein CASSSSLVRGHGTGELFF.